These 21 T cell receptor beta chains were all obtained from the same sample, sequenced in a study of Graves' ophthalmopathy and Graves' hyperthyroidism (dated 2018 in TCRdb). Sequenced on an Illumina HiSeq 2000. TCR beta CDR3 regions were amplified from RNA transcripts for repertoire sequencing. The first round was an RT-PCR using HTBI primers with the Qiagen OneStep RT-PCR kit, and this first round was followed by a second-round multiplex PCR, then size selection and purification. Starting from the raw public reads, TCRdb applied fastp trimming at Q25, assembled clones with MiXCR and retained in-frame beta chains. Rows with one shared CDR3 protein collapse into an entry with the most common genes and DNA. For this sample there are about 390,000 distinct CDR3 sequences; 15% to 17% appear just once. Jointly, the top ten make up approximately 7% of the sample. The sequenced material came from peripheral blood. These receptors originate from a young woman with stable Graves' hyperthyroidism. Donor details come from another sample of the same person, matched by shared clones.

This clonotype was picked up many times. The rearrangement joins TRBV6-1 to TRBJ1-2, with unresolved D. This CDR3 region has 11 residues. Germline CDR1 and CDR2: MNHNS and SASEGT. The V and J ends lost 1 base and 3 bases respectively, with 0 bases between them. CDR3 residues: CASSEDYGYTF. Written as DNA, the CDR3 is TGTGCCAGCAGTGAAGACTATGGCTACACCTTC.

This clonotype was observed at least ten times. This chain connects TRBV7-2 to TRBJ2-2, with D uncertain. CDR3 length: 12 amino acids. Between the trimmed V and J ends, which lost 1 base and 7 bases, there was a span of 4 bases. Germline values: CDR1 SGHTA, CDR2 FQGNSA. CDR3 loop: CASSLDIGELFF. CDR3 in DNA: TGTGCCAGCAGCTTAGACATCGGGGAGCTGTTTTTT.

This clonotype was recorded at least ten times. CDR3 bases: TGTGCCAGCAGCTTCCGACTAGCGGGGGCCTCCCTCCAGACCCAGTACTTC. It translates to CASSFRLAGASLQTQYF. The genes are TRBV5-5 and TRBJ2-5, with TRBD2 matching 12 bases. The CDR3 length is 17 residues. Trimming at V came to 2 bases and at J to 6 bases, leaving 11 bases not matched to a gene. Germline V gene sequence: CDR1 SGHKS, CDR2 YYEKEE (reference sequence).

In the case of this clonotype: Since a much larger clone is just one base distant, this may be a read error. The CDR3 carries no conserved terminal phenylalanine or tryptophan, so it likely arises from a read error. The CDR3 reads CASSVGQGVQYY. The CDR3, as DNA: TGCGCCAGCAGTGTTGGGCAGGGCGTGCAGTACTAC. V usage is TRBV10-2 and J usage is TRBJ2-7; the D gene is possibly TRBD1 (5 bases). The V gene's germline CDR1 is WSHSY and CDR2 SAAADI. Deletions cut 4 bases from V and 9 bases from J, with 13 bases between. The CDR3 is 12 amino acids.

In this sample, this clonotype turned up many times. V is TRBV7-2 and J is TRBJ1-1; D call uncertain. Per germline, CDR1 SGHTA and CDR2 FQGNSA. The germline V and J ends were trimmed by 1 base and 1 base, with 7 bases remaining between them. CDR3 length equals 14 residues. This CDR3 is CASSLDNRNTEAFF. The CDR3 bases are TGTGCCAGCAGCTTAGATAACCGGAACACTGAAGCTTTCTTT.

This clonotype was observed a single time. A read error may be the cause here, since a much bigger clone is one base away. The chain uses TRBV7-2 and TRBJ2-4; tentative D call: TRBD1 (6 bases). This CDR3 is built from 15 residues. Germline-derived CDR1 and CDR2 are SGHTA and FQGNSA. This CDR3 reads CASSLRSRDKNIRYF. CDR3 nucleotide sequence: TGTGCCAGCAGCTTAAGGAGTCGGGACAAAAACATTCGGTACTTC.

This clonotype was recorded at least ten times. The V call is TRBV12-5, the J call TRBJ2-7; D is ambiguous. Germline V CDR1 and CDR2: LGHNT, FRNRAP. Trimming took 2 bases from V and 0 from J, leaving 14 bases between them. The CDR3 is 16 amino acids. The CDR3 is CASGLQRGITSYEQYF. The CDR3 DNA sequence: TGTGCTAGTGGTTTGCAGCGAGGAATAACCTCCTACGAGCAGTACTTC.

This clonotype was counted at least ten times. J is TRBJ1-1 and V is TRBV10-1, with D possibly matching TRBD1 (5 bases). V was cut by 4 bases and J by 6 bases, with 21 bases left in between. This CDR3 has 16 residues. Germline CDR1 WNHNN, CDR2 SYGVQD (reference sequence). Written as DNA, the CDR3 is TGCGCCAGCAGTGCAACCCGAGCTACAGGATGGGCTGAAGCTTTCTTT. Translating it yields CASSATRATGWAEAFF.

Ten or more counts support this clonotype. This sequence joins TRBV27 and TRBJ2-4, with D perhaps matching TRBD2 (5 bases). The V end lost 5 bases, the J end lost 6 bases, and 17 bases lay between the germline ends. CDR3 length: 15 residues. In germline, CDR1 is MNHEY, CDR2 SMNVEV (reference sequence). CDR3 in amino acids: CASSPLGEFGNIQYF. The DNA for the CDR3 is TGTGCCAGCAGTCCCCTCGGGGAGTTCGGAAACATTCAGTACTTC.

The sample holds many counts of this clonotype. V is TRBV12-3 or TRBV12-4 and J is TRBJ2-3, with TRBD2 matching over 7 bases. The CDR3 sequence is 17 residues long. J gave up 2 bases and V 5 bases, and 13 bases lay outside the gene matches. CDR3 sequence reads: CASSPPTSDVYTDTQYF. The CDR3 DNA sequence: TGTGCCAGCAGTCCACCCACTAGCGACGTTTACACAGATACGCAGTATTTT.

This rearrangement joins TRBV6-1 to TRBJ2-7, with TRBD2 identical over 7 bases. There are 13 residues in the CDR3. V lost 7 bases to trimming and J lost 2 bases; unmatched junction nucleotides: 5. The germline gives CDR1 MNHNS, CDR2 SASEGT. In nucleotides, the CDR3 is TGTGCCAGCACAAGAGGGAGGGCCTACGAGCAGTACTTC. The encoded protein is CASTRGRAYEQYF.

The V call is TRBV28, the J call TRBJ2-7; perhaps TRBD1 as D (6 bases). The length of the CDR3 is 12 residues. Germline V gene data show CDR1 as MDHEN and CDR2 as SYDVKM. The V end was cut by 5 bases, the J end by 5 bases, with 10 bases between. The CDR3 nucleotides are TGTGCCAGCAGTGCCTACAGGGACGAGCAGTACTTC. Translation: CASSAYRDEQYF.

About this clonotype: This sequence may be a read error, since a much larger clone differs from it by one base. The chain uses TRBV7-3 and TRBJ1-1; 11 nucleotides align to TRBD1. From germline, CDR1 is SGHTA and CDR2 FQGTGA. With 7 bases clipped from V and 1 base from J, the junction kept 5 bases outside the gene matches. CDR3 length: 15 amino acids. The CDR3 nucleotides are TGTGCCAGCATCCGGACAGGGGGCTGGAACACTGAAGCTTTCTTT. It codes for CASIRTGGWNTEAFF.

This clonotype was detected ten times or more. This rearrangement joins TRBV6-1 to TRBJ2-7; no clear D gene. Germline CDR1 is MNHNS and CDR2 is SASEGT. V lost 1 base to trimming and J lost 3 bases, with 13 bases between them. The CDR3 runs to 15 residues. This CDR3 reads CASSEGLGILYEQYF. The CDR3 DNA reads TGTGCCAGCAGTGAAGGCCTAGGGATCCTCTACGAGCAGTACTTC.

This clonotype was counted ten times or more. The CDR3 region has the DNA TGTGCCAGCAGCTTAGCGGGGACCAGACTAGCCCACCACGGTGCAAGTACCGGGGAGCTGTTTTTT. It yields the protein CASSLAGTRLAHHGASTGELFF. The chain links TRBV7-4 to TRBJ2-2, with 7 bases that match TRBD2. Trimming cost V 0 bases and J 5 bases; bases outside gene matches: 24. Germline assignment: CDR1 SGHVT and CDR2 SQSDAQ. The length of the CDR3 is 22 residues.

This chain connects TRBV5-4 to TRBJ2-2; 7 bases are a match to TRBD1. The germline gives CDR1 SGHNT, CDR2 YYREEE (reference sequence). This CDR3 is 16 amino acids long. The junction had 9 bases not matched to a gene; V was cut back by 0 bases and J by 7 bases. CDR3 in DNA: TGTGCCAGCAGCTTGGAGATTAGGGGGCGAAGCGGGGAGCTGTTTTTT. It is translated as CASSLEIRGRSGELFF.

This clonotype was observed many times. CDR3 in amino acids: CASSGPGQGANRAFF. Here the CDR3 DNA reads TGTGCCAGCAGTGGGCCGGGACAGGGGGCGAATAGAGCTTTCTTT. The V gene is TRBV6-1, the J gene TRBJ1-1, with TRBD1 matching 12 bases. This CDR3 has 15 amino acids. J was trimmed by 10 bases and V by 4 bases; bases with no gene match: 10. CDR1 MNHNS and CDR2 SASEGT come from the germline V gene.

Ten or more counts support this clonotype. The chain uses TRBV6-2 or TRBV6-3 and TRBJ2-7; D ambiguous. The V end was cut by 4 bases, the J end by 4 bases, with 14 bases between. Germline CDR1 is MNHEY and CDR2 is SVGEGT. The CDR3 covers 14 residues. The CDR3: CASSSPGFVYEQYF. CDR3 in DNA: TGTGCCAGCAGTTCCCCGGGTTTTGTGTACGAGCAGTACTTC.

In this sample, this clonotype turned up many times. This chain joins TRBV12-3 or TRBV12-4 and TRBJ2-7; 9 bases agree with TRBD2. V shed 3 bases and J 5 bases; nucleotides not matched to a gene: 2. The CDR3 length is 13 residues. CDR3 sequence reads: CASSLERGDEQYF. Written as DNA, the CDR3 is TGTGCCAGCAGTTTGGAGCGGGGGGACGAGCAGTACTTC.

This clonotype was counted at least ten times. This chain uses TRBV5-1 with TRBJ1-2; TRBD1 matches at 7 bases. CDR1 and CDR2 (germline): SGHRS, YFSETQ. The CDR3 sequence is 12 residues long. The V segment lost 7 bases and the J segment 5 bases; nucleotides outside the gene matches: 5. The CDR3 nucleotides are TGCGCCAGCGGACAGGTTGATTATGGCTACACCTTC. Translation: CASGQVDYGYTF.

In its sample, this clonotype was seen many times. CDR3 DNA sequence: TGTGCCAGCACCATCAGGGACAGGACGTACACTGAAGCTTTCTTT. It specifies CASTIRDRTYTEAFF. The V call is TRBV12-3 or TRBV12-4, the J call TRBJ1-1; 8 positions agree with TRBD1. V was clipped by 7 bases and J by 3 bases; unmatched bases: 10. The CDR3 runs 15 residues.